A selection of T cell receptor beta chains follows, all from one sample in a study of blood T cells in healthy people across ages. TCRdb itself ran the 5' RACE reads through MiXCR, one entry per CDR3 protein. Of around 990,000 distinct CDR3 sequences in the sample, about 23% were seen once. The data also belong to a second study, concerning T cells of mothers and their children.

Input material: blood. These receptors all stem from a girl aged 2-10 years in good health. The CDR3 runs from the conserved cysteine through the conserved F or W. A D gene is named only where the DNA matches it firmly. The listing skips clone size in some rows; elsewhere it reads once, few, many or a size class.

V gene	D gene	J gene	clone size	CDR3 DNA	CDR3 protein
TRBV7-2	TRBD2	TRBJ2-5	few	TGTGCCAGCAGCTTCCTAGCGGGGGACGAGACCCAGTACTTC	CASSFLAGDETQYF
TRBV29-1	-	TRBJ1-4	-	TGCAGCGTTCAAAGAGGGGCGTTAAATGAAAAACTGTTTTTT	CSVQRGALNEKLFF
TRBV12-5	-	TRBJ1-2	few	TGTGCTAGTGGTTTGGTACTGGGAGGGGGAGGCTACACCTTC	CASGLVLGGGGYTF
TRBV27	TRBD1	TRBJ2-7	once	TGTGCCAGCGCAACAGGGGACGAGCAGTACTTC	CASATGDEQYF
TRBV11-2	-	TRBJ2-5	few	TGTGCCAGCAGCTTAGAAGGCGGCTACCAAGAGACCCAGTACTTC	CASSLEGGYQETQYF
TRBV2	-	TRBJ1-1	-	TGTGCCAGCAGTGCCCCCGGGGGCAGGGGAACTGAAGCTTTCTTT	CASSAPGGRGTEAFF
TRBV29-1	-	TRBJ1-1	-	TGCAGCGTTGCCCCAATAAGCGGAGGGACTGAAGCTTTCTTT	CSVAPISGGTEAFF
TRBV27	TRBD1	TRBJ2-4	-	TGTGCCAGCAGTTCGGGGACAGGGCTGAACATTCAGTACTTC	CASSSGTGLNIQYF
TRBV7-9	TRBD1	TRBJ2-5	-	TGTGCCAGCAGCTTTTCGTCGCAGGGGGATCACCAAGAGACCCAGTACTTC	CASSFSSQGDHQETQYF
TRBV6-5	TRBD1	TRBJ1-4	-	TGTGCCAGCAGTTCCCTAGCGCGACAGGGAAATGAAAAACTGTTTTTT	CASSSLARQGNEKLFF
TRBV9	-	TRBJ2-5	many	TGTGCCAGCAGCGTAGATGGGGCCGGGTCTCCGTACCAAGAGACCCAGTACTTC	CASSVDGAGSPYQETQYF
TRBV20-1	-	TRBJ1-3	few	TGCAGTGCTAGAGGGACGTCAGCAACTCTTTCTGGAAACACCACATATTTT	CSARGTSATLSGNTTYF
TRBV28	TRBD2	TRBJ2-7	few	TGTGCCAGCAGCCCCAGCATACTAGCGGGAGCAGAAGAGCAGTACTTC	CASSPSILAGAEEQYF
TRBV5-1	TRBD1	TRBJ2-7	-	TGCGCCAGCAGCCTCCTGGGACAGGAAATCTTCTACGAGCAGTACTTC	CASSLLGQEIFYEQYF
TRBV29-1	TRBD1	TRBJ2-5	once	TGCAGCGTTCAGAACAGGGGGCGAGAGCCCCAGTACTTC	CSVQNRGREPQYF
TRBV3-1	TRBD2	TRBJ2-5	-	TGTGCCAGCAGCCTCCCGCTAGCGGTGTACCAAGAGACCCAGTACTTC	CASSLPLAVYQETQYF
TRBV9	-	TRBJ2-1	few	TGTGCCAGCAGCGTAAGGACAAATGAGCAGTTCTTC	CASSVRTNEQFF
TRBV7-2	-	TRBJ2-5	-	TGTGCCAGCAGCTTTACAGGGTACGGGGAGACCCAGTACTTC	CASSFTGYGETQYF
TRBV7-8	-	TRBJ2-5	few	TGTGCCAGCAGCTTACCCTTGGAGGGCGCCCTCCAAGAGACCCAGTACTTC	CASSLPLEGALQETQYF
TRBV6-2/TRBV6-3	TRBD2	TRBJ2-7	-	TGTGCCAGCAGTTACCCAACATTGCGGGAGCCCCCCTACGAGCAGTACTTC	CASSYPTLREPPYEQYF
TRBV7-3	TRBD1	TRBJ2-3	few	TGTGCCAGCAGCTCCGTAGGGGGCGGCACAGATACGCAGTATTTT	CASSSVGGGTDTQYF
TRBV6-2/TRBV6-3	TRBD1	TRBJ2-7	few	TGTGCCAGCAGTAAACCGGGACAGGGGGAACACGAGCAGTACTTC	CASSKPGQGEHEQYF
TRBV10-3	TRBD2	TRBJ2-1	-	TGTGCCATCAGGATACACGGACTAGTTCTAGATGAGCAGTTCTTC	CAIRIHGLVLDEQFF
TRBV20-1	-	TRBJ2-5	-	TGCAGTGCTAGACCCCTGGGACTTACAATGGGTCAAGAGACCCAGTACTTC	CSARPLGLTMGQETQYF
TRBV29-1	TRBD1	TRBJ2-7	-	TGCAGCGTCGGGACAGGTTATACCTACGAGCAGTACTTC	CSVGTGYTYEQYF
TRBV4-3	-	TRBJ1-2	-	TGCGCCAGCAGCCAAGAATGGGGAGAGGCAGGACCATACTATGGCTACACCTTC	CASSQEWGEAGPYYGYTF
TRBV10-3	-	TRBJ2-4	few	TGTGCCGTCAGTGAGGATGCAGAGGTCCAAAACATTCAGTACTTC	CAVSEDAEVQNIQYF
TRBV19	TRBD1	TRBJ1-1	-	TGTGCCAGTAGTATACAGGGGGCTCGGAACACTGAAGCTTTCTTT	CASSIQGARNTEAFF
TRBV3-1	TRBD1	TRBJ2-4	-	TGTGCCAGCAGCCAACCGGACAGGCAAAACATTCAGTACTTC	CASSQPDRQNIQYF
TRBV3-1	TRBD2	TRBJ2-1	-	TGTGCCAGCAGCCAAGGGCCCCCGGGACTAGCGGAGTACAATGAGCAGTTCTTC	CASSQGPPGLAEYNEQFF
TRBV20-1	-	TRBJ2-1	-	TGCAGTGCTAGTTTGAGCGGAGCCTACAATGAGCAGTTCTTC	CSASLSGAYNEQFF
TRBV29-1	TRBD1	TRBJ2-7	few	TGCAGCGTTGAAGGTGACAGGGAAGGGGGCTACGAGCAGTACTTC	CSVEGDREGGYEQYF
TRBV4-3	-	TRBJ2-2	-	TGCGCCAGCAGCCAAGATCGAGGGAACACCGGGGAGCTGTTTTTT	CASSQDRGNTGELFF
TRBV28	-	TRBJ1-1	few	TGTGCCAGCAGTTTACAACGTCCAGGGACGAACACTGAAGCTTTCTTT	CASSLQRPGTNTEAFF
TRBV7-9	-	TRBJ2-5	few	TGTGCCAGCAGCTGGGTCCCAGGACGGGGGACCCAGTACTTC	CASSWVPGRGTQYF
TRBV29-1	-	TRBJ2-7	-	TGCAGCGTTGGGACACCTCCAAAATACGAGCAGTACTTC	CSVGTPPKYEQYF
TRBV4-3	TRBD1	TRBJ2-7	-	TGCGCCAGCAGCCTTCGTGGGGACAGGGGACTCGGAGACTTC	CASSLRGDRGLGDF
TRBV5-5	-	TRBJ1-1	-	TGTGCCAGCAGGCCGGGTCGCACTGAAGCTTTCTTT	CASRPGRTEAFF
TRBV7-9	TRBD2	TRBJ2-7	few	TGTGCCACCCACGGACTAGCGGACTACGAGCAGTACTTC	CATHGLADYEQYF
TRBV21-1	-	TRBJ1-1	few	TGTGCCAGCAGCAAAGACAGAAACACTGAAGCTTTCTTT	CASSKDRNTEAFF
TRBV28	TRBD2	TRBJ2-5	-	TGTGCCAGCAGTTTAAGGGAGGGACTAGAGACCCAGTACTTC	CASSLREGLETQYF